These 24 T cell receptor beta chains came from one sample sequenced in a study of HIV-infected patients and healthy controls (dated by TCRdb to between 2013 and 2015). The library was generated by 5' RACE. Sequencing took place on an Illumina MiSeq. Clones were called with MiXCR by TCRdb after fastp trimmed the public reads at Q25, and only in-frame beta chains were retained. Each entry merges the rows of one CDR3 protein and shows their most common DNA and genes. The sample data list about 63,000 distinct CDR3 sequences, and around 17% of these were observed just once. Jointly, the top ten make up approximately 5.4% of the sample. Sequenced material: CD4+ T cells from blood. These receptors were collected from a human donor in good health.

This clonotype was detected only a few times. The chain has TRBV29-1 and TRBJ2-4, with D tentatively TRBD1 or TRBD2 (6 bases each). The germline CDR1 and CDR2 sequences are SQVTM and ANQGSEA. The CDR3 extends over 14 amino acids. V lost 4 bases, J lost 0 bases, and 10 bases lay in between. The CDR3, as DNA: TGCAGCGTTGTTGGGGGGCTAGCCAAAAACATTCAGTACTTC. Translating gives CSVVGGLAKNIQYF.

CDR3 region: CAWNNRGRSEAFF. The CDR3 region has the DNA TGTGCCTGGAACAACAGGGGACGTTCTGAAGCTTTCTTT. The chain recombines TRBV30 with TRBJ1-1; 7 bases align to TRBD1. The J segment lost 6 bases and the V segment lost 4 bases, leaving 8 bases of the junction unmatched. CDR3 length: 13 residues. Germline V gene lookup returns CDR1 GTSNPN and CDR2 SVGIG (reference sequence).

This clonotype was observed a few times. The DNA of the CDR3 is TGTGCCAGCAGCGTAGACACAGCTGTATACCGGGAGCTGTTTTTT. Amino acid sequence: CASSVDTAVYRELFF. The V and J genes are TRBV9 and TRBJ2-2; no reliable D call. The CDR3 contains 15 residues. In germline, CDR1 is SGDLS, CDR2 YYNGEE. V lost 0 bases and J 9 bases, leaving 15 bases between the germline ends.

This clonotype was detected many times. The chain combines TRBV27 with TRBJ1-3, with 7 bases identical to TRBD1. There are 14 residues in the CDR3. After removal of 5 bases from V and 1 base from J, the junction contained 2 bases not matched to a gene. Germline V gene data show CDR1 as MNHEY and CDR2 as SMNVEV (reference sequence). This CDR3 reads CASSKGASGNTIYF. CDR3 DNA sequence: TGTGCCAGCAGTAAGGGGGCGTCTGGAAACACCATATATTTT.

This clonotype came up many times. The V and J genes are TRBV6-2 or TRBV6-3 and TRBJ2-7; 7 nucleotides align to TRBD1. Germline CDR1 reads MNHEY; CDR2 reads SVGEGT. The CDR3 is 13 amino acids. Unmatched junction bases numbered 5, after V lost 8 bases and J lost 1 base. CDR3 in DNA: TGTGCCAGCCGGGTGACAGGGTCCTACGAGCAGTACTTC. Its protein is CASRVTGSYEQYF.

This clonotype came up once. The V call is TRBV15, the J call TRBJ1-5, with D uncertain. The V gene's germline CDR1 is LNHNV and CDR2 YYDKDF (reference sequence). V lost 1 base, J lost 4 bases, and 2 bases lay in between. The CDR3 extends over 12 amino acids. CDR3 DNA sequence: TGTGCCACCAGCAGAGGAAATCAGCCCCAGCATTTT. The encoded protein is CATSRGNQPQHF.

The chain has TRBV4-2 and TRBJ2-3, with 11 bases that match TRBD2. CDR3 length: 17 residues. Germline assignment: CDR1 LGHNA and CDR2 YNFKEQ. Trimming removed 7 bases from V and 3 bases from J; junction bases left unmatched: 12. CDR3: CASTRSGLAGGTDTQYF. The CDR3 nucleotides are TGTGCCAGCACCAGGTCAGGGCTAGCGGGAGGTACAGATACGCAGTATTTT.

The chain is built from TRBV7-9 and TRBJ1-2; 9 bases are a match to TRBD1. Trimming took 5 bases from V and 2 from J; bases not matched to a gene: 6. There are 15 residues in the CDR3. Per germline, CDR1 SEHNR and CDR2 FQNEAQ (reference sequence). The CDR3, as DNA: TGTGCCAGCAGCGCATGGGACAGGGCAAACTATGGCTACACCTTC. Translation gives CASSAWDRANYGYTF.

This clonotype has at least ten counts. The CDR3 sequence: CASGIIGESELFF. In DNA form, the CDR3 reads TGTGCCAGCGGTATCATTGGGGAGTCGGAGCTGTTTTTT. The V call is TRBV6-2 or TRBV6-3, the J call TRBJ2-2, with a weak D call TRBD2 (5 bases). V gave up 8 bases and J gave up 10 bases, with 17 bases separating them. The CDR3 totals 13 residues. Germline loops: CDR1 MNHEY, CDR2 SVGEGT.

This clonotype was found many times. The V and J genes are TRBV6-2 or TRBV6-3 and TRBJ2-4, with 8 bases aligning to TRBD1. With 2 bases clipped from V and 0 bases from J, the junction kept 3 bases outside the gene matches. The CDR3 is 16 amino acids. Germline V gene data show CDR1 as MNHEY and CDR2 as SVGEGT. CDR3 DNA: TGTGCCAGCAGTTACCTGGGACAGGCAGCCAAAAACATTCAGTACTTC. Amino acids: CASSYLGQAAKNIQYF.

In its sample, this clonotype was seen a few times. This chain links TRBV6-5 with TRBJ2-5, with 8 bases identical to TRBD1. From germline, CDR1 is MNHEY and CDR2 SVGAGI. The CDR3 has 17 residues. The V gene end was trimmed by 0 bases and the J gene end by 4 bases; junction bases not matched to a gene: 10. The CDR3 nucleotides are TGTGCCAGCAGTTACTCGATGGCCGACGACAGGGGAGAGACCCAGTACTTC. It yields the protein CASSYSMADDRGETQYF.

The chain combines TRBV11-2 with TRBJ1-2; 8 nucleotides agree with TRBD1. Germline V lookup: CDR1 SGHAT, CDR2 FQNNGV. The CDR3 covers 15 residues. J was trimmed by 5 bases and V by 5 bases; bases with no gene match: 10. CDR3 coding DNA: TGTGCCAGCAGCCCCCCGACAGGGGACAAGTATGGCTACACCTTC. It specifies CASSPPTGDKYGYTF.

The J gene is TRBJ2-7, the V gene TRBV6-6; TRBD2 matches 7 bases. The CDR3 contains 14 residues. The trim removed 6 bases at V and 5 bases at J, leaving 10 bases unmatched. Germline CDR1 MNHNY, CDR2 SVGAGI (reference sequence). The CDR3 sequence is CASRGRRGGDEQYF. The CDR3 nucleotides are TGTGCCAGCAGGGGAAGGCGGGGAGGGGACGAGCAGTACTTC.

The sample holds many counts of this clonotype. CDR3 DNA: TGTGCCAACCCACCCAGGGGAGCCCCGACAGATACGCAGTATTTT. Its translation: CANPPRGAPTDTQYF. J is TRBJ2-3 and V is TRBV4-2; D possibly corresponds to TRBD1 (6 bases). Germline V gene lookup returns CDR1 LGHNA and CDR2 YNFKEQ. V lost 10 bases, J lost 3 bases, and 20 bases lay in between. This CDR3 has 15 residues.

J is TRBJ1-5 and V is TRBV6-2 or TRBV6-3; 9 bases are shared with TRBD1. J gave up 2 bases and V 11 bases, and 4 bases lay outside the gene matches. The CDR3 covers 13 residues. Germline loops: CDR1 MNHEY, CDR2 SVGEGT. CDR3 in amino acids: CACRDRGNQPQHF. CDR3 coding DNA: TGTGCCTGCCGGGACAGGGGCAATCAGCCCCAGCATTTT.

By sample share, this clonotype is medium-sized. V usage is TRBV6-6 and J usage is TRBJ1-1; D is unresolved. From germline, CDR1 is MNHNY and CDR2 SVGAGI (reference sequence). V was clipped by 2 bases and J by 3 bases, with 7 bases between them. The CDR3 runs to 13 residues. CDR3: CASSYETHTEAFF. Written as DNA, the CDR3 is TGTGCCAGCAGTTACGAGACACACACTGAAGCTTTCTTT.

This clonotype showed up many times. CDR3 bases: TGCAGCGTGATAGCGGGAGTGGACTACGAGCAGTACTTC. Amino acids: CSVIAGVDYEQYF. The chain links TRBV29-1 to TRBJ2-7; TRBD2 matches 9 bases. CDR1 is SQVTM, CDR2 ANQGSEA, per germline. This CDR3 is built from 13 residues. The V and J ends lost 6 bases and 3 bases, in that order; junction bases with no gene match: 6.

The sample holds many counts of this clonotype. This sequence joins TRBV29-1 and TRBJ1-1; no clear D gene. Deletions cut 4 bases from V and 1 base from J, with 4 bases between. The CDR3 sequence is 11 residues long. CDR1 SQVTM and CDR2 ANQGSEA come from the germline V gene. CDR3 sequence reads: CSVATNTEAFF. The CDR3 nucleotides are TGCAGCGTTGCTACGAACACTGAAGCTTTCTTT. The variable domain in full, with the rest retrieved from reference TRBV29-1 and TRBJ1-1, is SAVISQKPSRDICQRGTSLTIQCQVDSQVTMMFWYRQQPGQSLTLIATANQGSEATYESGFVIDKFPISRPNLTFSTLTVSNMSPEDSSIYLCSVATNTEAFFGQGTRLTVV.

The chain combines TRBV20-1 with TRBJ2-3; D unclear. The germline V and J ends were trimmed by 0 bases and 5 bases, with 15 bases remaining between them. Germline lookup yields CDR1 DFQATT and CDR2 SNEGSKA (reference sequence). The CDR3 contains 15 residues. CDR3 sequence (DNA): TGCAGTGCTAGAGATGGCCACAAAGGTGTAGATACGCAGTATTTT. Translated, it gives CSARDGHKGVDTQYF.

The rearrangement links TRBV5-5 to TRBJ2-2, with D perhaps matching TRBD1 (5 bases). The CDR3 is made up of 13 amino acids. Germline CDR1 is SGHKS and CDR2 is YYEKEE (reference sequence). V was clipped by 7 bases and J by 1 base, with 8 bases between them. The CDR3 bases are TGTGCCAGCGGAACAGGGAACACCGGGGAGCTGTTTTTT. It is translated as CASGTGNTGELFF.

This clonotype came up a few times. The chain couples TRBV7-9 to TRBJ1-4; weak D call: TRBD1 (6 bases). CDR1 is SEHNR and CDR2 is FQNEAQ in the germline V gene (reference sequence). The V and J ends lost 8 bases and 0 bases respectively, with 28 bases between them. The length of the CDR3 is 20 residues. CDR3 residues: CASAPSKQGRDFATNEKLFF. The DNA of the CDR3 is TGTGCCAGCGCACCAAGCAAACAGGGTCGGGACTTTGCAACTAATGAAAAACTGTTTTTT.

This clonotype was picked up one time. This chain connects TRBV14 to TRBJ2-2; no reliable D call. This CDR3 has 18 residues. V lost 1 base and J 5 bases, leaving 20 bases between the germline ends. Germline values: CDR1 SGHDN, CDR2 FVKESK. CDR3 sequence (DNA): TGTGCCAGCAGCCAAGGGCCGAAGTCGAACAGACCTACCGGGGAGCTGTTTTTT. It specifies CASSQGPKSNRPTGELFF.

This clonotype occurred a few times. J is TRBJ2-5 and V is TRBV3-1; 11 nucleotides agree with TRBD2. J gave up 0 bases and V 1 base, and 1 base lay outside the gene matches. CDR1 LGHDT and CDR2 YNNKEL come from the germline V gene (reference sequence). The CDR3 totals 16 residues. The chain's CDR3 is CASSQASGGYQETQYF. Here the CDR3 DNA reads TGTGCCAGCAGCCAAGCTAGCGGGGGGTACCAAGAGACCCAGTACTTC.

This clonotype came up many times. The chain uses TRBV29-1 and TRBJ2-5; 8 nucleotides align to TRBD2. With V trimmed by 6 bases and J by 3 bases, 6 bases remained unmatched. The CDR3 runs to 13 residues. Germline V gives CDR1 SQVTM, CDR2 ANQGSEA. This CDR3 reads CSVRGAGKETQYF. CDR3 sequence (DNA): TGCAGCGTGCGGGGGGCAGGAAAAGAGACCCAGTACTTC.